The 27 T cell receptor beta chains below come from one sample, sequenced in a study of kidney transplant recipient with SARS-CoV-2 infection. Each CDR3 protein is one row after TCRdb ran MiXCR on the reads. The repertoire holds roughly 230,000 distinct CDR3 sequences, with less than 35% as singletons. Material: a blood sample, obtained at baseline and on roughly day 110 from a kidney transplant recipient. These receptors all come from a young adult male patient who had COVID-19 and was a kidney transplant recipient. The graft donor may be the source of some T cells.

This clonotype was detected many times. This rearrangement joins TRBV5-1 to TRBJ2-7, with D possibly matching TRBD2 (7 bases). The V gene lost 4 bases and the J gene lost 5 bases, with 16 bases spanning the gap. Per the germline V gene, CDR1 is SGHRS and CDR2 is YFSETQ. The CDR3 consists of 14 residues. Here the CDR3 reads CASSPESGGHEQYF. DNA of the CDR3: TGCGCCAGCAGCCCCGAATCGGGGGGCCACGAGCAGTACTTC.

As concerns this clonotype: A single base separates this from a much larger clone, so it may be a read error. The rearrangement links TRBV20-1 to TRBJ2-2, with TRBD2 as a possible D gene (6 bases). From germline, CDR1 is DFQATT and CDR2 SNEGSKA (reference sequence). Trimming took off 4 bases at V and 0 bases at J, with 12 bases between the two ends. The CDR3 spans 15 residues. This CDR3 is CSATRRGTNTGELFF. DNA for the CDR3: TGCAGTGCTACCCGACGGGGGACGAACACCGGGGAGCTGTTTTTT.

This clonotype was found a few times. The V gene is TRBV12-5, the J gene TRBJ2-3, with 10 bases fitting TRBD2. Trimming removed 0 bases from V and 5 bases from J; junction bases left unmatched: 5. The CDR3 spans 16 residues. Germline V gene data show CDR1 as LGHNT and CDR2 as FRNRAP. CDR3 loop: CASGLVRLAGVDTQYF. CDR3 DNA: TGTGCTAGTGGTTTGGTACGCCTAGCGGGGGTAGATACGCAGTATTTT.

This clonotype showed up many times. The gene calls are TRBV5-5 and TRBJ1-4; D is ambiguous. The CDR3 spans 13 residues. The germline V gene encodes CDR1 SGHKS and CDR2 YYEKEE (reference sequence). Trimming took off 3 bases at V and 5 bases at J, with 8 bases between the two ends. The CDR3 region has the DNA TGTGCCAGCAGCTCACTCTCGAATGAAAAACTGTTTTTT. This gives the protein CASSSLSNEKLFF.

This clonotype came up a few times. Possible read error: a much larger clone is one base away. V is TRBV6-6 and J is TRBJ1-2; no firm D call. Trimming shortened V by 5 bases and J by 4 bases, and 23 bases separated the two germline ends. From germline, CDR1 is MNHNY and CDR2 SVGAGI (reference sequence). This CDR3 has 17 amino acids. In DNA, the CDR3 is TGTGCCAGCAGTCAAGAGATAGGTGGGAGAAAGACCTATGGCTACACCTTC. Translation gives CASSQEIGGRKTYGYTF.

About this clonotype itself: The likely explanation is a read error, given a far larger clone one base away. The chain joins TRBV6-8 to TRBJ2-4, with 9 bases fitting TRBD2. Germline-derived CDR1 and CDR2 are MNHGY and SAAAGT. The CDR3 extends over 15 amino acids. In DNA, the CDR3 is TGTGCCAGCAGTTCCTTCTTTAGGGGCGGGGGGGGCTGCACCTTC. Amino acids: CASSSFFRGGGGCTF.

This clonotype was seen a handful of times. V is TRBV19 and J is TRBJ1-5; D gene unclear. V was trimmed by 6 bases and J by 7 bases, leaving 13 bases between them. Germline V gene data show CDR1 as LNHDA and CDR2 as SQIVND (reference sequence). The CDR3 runs 13 residues. The DNA for the CDR3 is TGTGCCAGTAGGGGCCTGTTTCCCCAGCCCCAGCATTTT. Translation: CASRGLFPQPQHF. The whole variable domain, remainder taken from reference TRBV19 and TRBJ1-5, is DGGITQSPKYLFRKEGQNVTLSCEQNLNHDAMYWYRQDPGQGLRLIYYSQIVNDFQKGDIAEGYSVSREKKESFPLTVTSAQKNPTAFYLCASRGLFPQPQHFGDGTRLSIL.

J is TRBJ2-3 and V is TRBV2, with D possibly TRBD2 on 6 matching bases. The CDR3 consists of 15 residues. V lost 4 bases and J lost 0, with 11 bases in between. Germline lookup yields CDR1 SNHLY and CDR2 FYNNEI. In DNA, the CDR3 is TGTGCCAGCAGTGGACTAGTGATTAGCACAGATACGCAGTATTTT. Encoded protein: CASSGLVISTDTQYF.

Of note for this clonotype: A read error may explain this, as a much larger clone is one base away. Here the CDR3 omits its conserved ending phenylalanine or tryptophan, so a read error is the likely source. This rearrangement joins TRBV28 to TRBJ1-2, with 8 bases identical to TRBD1. The germline V gene has CDR1 MDHEN and CDR2 SYDVKM. The CDR3 runs 14 residues. The V gene end was trimmed by 6 bases and the J gene end by 3 bases; junction bases not matched to a gene: 6. CDR3 nucleotide sequence: TGTGCCAGCAGACCGGCAGGGGGCGACTATGGCTACACCGTC. As protein: CASRPAGGDYGYTV.

Ten or more counts support this clonotype. The DNA for the CDR3 is TGTGCCAGCAGCCGGATGGCATACCATGGAAAGACCTATGGCTACACCTTC. Its protein is CASSRMAYHGKTYGYTF. The chain carries TRBV7-9 and TRBJ1-2; no firm D call. Germline V gives CDR1 SEHNR, CDR2 FQNEAQ (reference sequence). This CDR3 has 17 residues. With 5 bases removed from V and 4 bases from J, the gap between germline ends came to 23 bases.

This clonotype was recorded many times. The chain links TRBV12-3 or TRBV12-4 to TRBJ1-1; no definite D call. Trimming left V 6 bases short and J 7 bases short, with 12 bases between. This CDR3 is 12 amino acids long. Here the CDR3 reads CASSLGGDEAFF. The CDR3 coding sequence is TGTGCCAGCAGCCTCGGCGGGGATGAAGCTTTCTTT.

About this clonotype: This could be a read error, since a much larger clone is one nucleotide away. J is TRBJ1-2 and V is TRBV7-8; D remains ambiguous. Germline assignment: CDR1 SGHVS and CDR2 FQNEAQ. Deletions cut 5 bases from V and 4 bases from J, with 23 bases between. This CDR3 comprises 17 residues. The CDR3 sequence: CASSVAPLTRKTYGYTF. Here the CDR3 DNA reads TGTGCCAGCAGCGTCGCGCCGCTTACCCGAAAGACCTATGGCTACACCTTC. Drawing the rest from reference TRBV7-8 and TRBJ1-2, the complete variable domain is GAGVSQSPRYKVAKRGQDVALRCDPISGHVSLFWYQQALGQGPEFLTYFQNEAQLDKSGLPSDRFFAERPEGSVSTLKIQRTQQEDSAVYLCASSVAPLTRKTYGYTFGSGTRLTVV.

Turning to this clonotype: This may arise from a read error, as a much more abundant clone is one base away. V gene TRBV19 combines with J gene TRBJ1-2; 7 nucleotides align to TRBD1. There are 16 residues in the CDR3. The V segment lost 6 bases and the J segment 1 base; nucleotides outside the gene matches: 11. Per the germline V gene, CDR1 is LNHDA and CDR2 is SQIVND (reference sequence). The DNA for the CDR3 is TGTGCCAGTAGCCTCACGGACAGGAACTTTAACTATGGCTACACCTTC. This gives the protein CASSLTDRNFNYGYTF.

This clonotype was seen ten or more times. The chain employs TRBV29-1 and TRBJ1-1; D gene uncertain. Trimming pared 8 bases from V and 2 bases from J, leaving 9 bases between. Per the germline V gene, CDR1 is SQVTM and CDR2 is ANQGSEA. The CDR3 contains 11 residues. In nucleotides, the CDR3 is TGCAGCACCTGGGGAAACACTGAAGCTTTCTTT. Translating gives CSTWGNTEAFF.

This clonotype occurred a few times. The J gene is TRBJ2-7, the V gene TRBV4-3, with 10 bases aligning to TRBD2. V lost 4 bases, J lost 0 bases, and 3 bases stayed unmatched. Germline assignment: CDR1 LGHNA and CDR2 YSLEER. The CDR3 is 15 amino acids. Here the CDR3 reads CASSRTSGSSYEQYF. The CDR3 region has the DNA TGCGCCAGCAGCCGGACTAGCGGTAGCTCCTACGAGCAGTACTTC.

This clonotype was observed at least ten times. The chain links TRBV12-5 to TRBJ1-2, with D maybe TRBD1 (5 bases). V lost 4 bases and J lost 4, with 22 bases in between. The length of the CDR3 is 17 residues. The germline V gene encodes CDR1 LGHNT and CDR2 FRNRAP. The CDR3 DNA follows: TGTGCTAGTGGTTGGGATTGTTTGCAGGGAAAGACCTATGGCTACACCTTC. It codes for CASGWDCLQGKTYGYTF. The full variable domain, with the rest looked up from reference TRBV12-5 and TRBJ1-2, is DARVTQTPRHKVTEMGQEVTMRCQPILGHNTVFWYRQTMMQGLELLAYFRNRAPLDDSGMPKDRFSAEMPDATLATLKIQPSEPRDSAVYFCASGWDCLQGKTYGYTFGSGTRLTVV.

This clonotype was seen many times. The rearrangement uses TRBV8-2 and TRBJ2-6. TRBV8-2 is a listed pseudogene. This CDR3 has 17 amino acids. CDR3 loop: CGRTFRITQSRANVLTF. The CDR3 region has the DNA TGTGGCAGAACCTTTAGGATAACACAAAGTCGGGCCAACGTCCTGACTTTC.

This clonotype came up many times. The gene calls are TRBV6-5 and TRBJ2-7; D gene uncertain. CDR3 length equals 15 residues. In germline, CDR1 is MNHEY, CDR2 SVGAGI. The V and J ends lost 2 bases and 2 bases respectively, with 13 bases between them. CDR3 nucleotides: TGTGCCAGCAGTTACGGTTCGGACGGAGCCTACGAGCAGTACTTC. As protein: CASSYGSDGAYEQYF.

This chain connects TRBV4-2 to TRBJ2-6; no clear D. Germline CDR1 LGHNA, CDR2 YNFKEQ. V lost 0 bases to trimming and J lost 0 bases, with 6 bases between them. This CDR3 contains 16 residues. CDR3 protein: CASSQDSASGANVLTF. Written as DNA, the CDR3 is TGTGCCAGCAGCCAAGATTCCGCCTCTGGGGCCAACGTCCTGACTTTC.

Worth noting for this clonotype: Possible read error: a much larger clone is one base away. The gene calls are TRBV6-5 and TRBJ2-7; 7 positions match TRBD2. Germline CDR1 reads MNHEY; CDR2 reads SVGAGI. The CDR3 consists of 13 residues. V lost 9 bases and J lost 8; bases outside the gene matches: 13. The CDR3 DNA reads TGTGCCAGTAGACAAGAGCCTAGCGGCAAGCAGTACTTC. It encodes CASRQEPSGKQYF.

This clonotype was detected ten times or more. The V and J genes are TRBV2 and TRBJ1-4; D is possibly TRBD1 (5 bases). Germline lookup yields CDR1 SNHLY and CDR2 FYNNEI. Trimming pared 3 bases from V and 5 bases from J, leaving 25 bases between. This CDR3 is built from 19 residues. The DNA of the CDR3 is TGTGCCAGCAGTGACTTTTCTGGGGCAGCGAACGAGTTAAATGAAAAACTGTTTTTT. Translating gives CASSDFSGAANELNEKLFF.

This clonotype was observed a handful of times. V and J are TRBV25-1 and TRBJ2-1; 12 positions match TRBD2. CDR1 is MGHDK and CDR2 is SYGVNS in the germline V gene. The length of the CDR3 is 19 residues. Trimming removed 8 bases from V and 0 bases from J; junction bases left unmatched: 14. The chain's CDR3 is CASPQLAGGPLRSYNEQFF. Here the CDR3 DNA reads TGTGCCAGCCCACAACTAGCGGGAGGTCCCCTGCGCTCCTACAATGAGCAGTTCTTC.

At least ten counts were recorded for this clonotype. The chain couples TRBV3-1 to TRBJ1-2, with D unresolved. The CDR3 runs 15 residues. Trimming cost V 1 base and J 4 bases, with 13 bases left between them. Germline V gene sequence: CDR1 LGHDT, CDR2 YNNKEL (reference sequence). The CDR3 region has the DNA TGTGCCAGCAGCCAAGGGCTATGGCAGTCCTATGGCTACACCTTC. Its translation is CASSQGLWQSYGYTF. The complete variable domain, with remaining parts taken from reference TRBV3-1 and TRBJ1-2, reads DTAVSQTPKYLVTQMGNDKSIKCEQNLGHDTMYWYKQDSKKFLKIMFSYNNKELIINETVPNRFSPKSPDKAHLNLHINSLELGDSAVYFCASSQGLWQSYGYTFGSGTRLTVV.

The J gene is TRBJ2-5, the V gene TRBV21-1; no check of the table's D call, TRBD1, against the DNA was made. TRBV21-1 is labeled a pseudogene. The CDR3 loop spans 14 amino acids. This chain's CDR3 is CAGSKVTEPQAQYF. The CDR3 DNA sequence: TGTGCCGGCAGCAAGGTTACAGAGCCCCAGGCCCAGTACTTC.

In this sample, this clonotype turned up many times. The rearrangement joins TRBV2 to TRBJ2-7; TRBD1 is a possible D gene (5 bases). The V end was cut by 1 base, the J end by 4 bases, with 14 bases between. The CDR3 runs to 15 residues. From germline, CDR1 is SNHLY and CDR2 FYNNEI. CDR3 in amino acids: CASSEGTGAIYEQYF. Written as DNA, the CDR3 is TGTGCCAGCAGTGAAGGTACAGGTGCTATATACGAGCAGTACTTC.

As regards this clonotype: With a much larger clone just one base away, this may be a read error. V and J are TRBV12-3 or TRBV12-4 and TRBJ2-5, with 10 bases aligning to TRBD2. The end of the DNA fits TRBJ2-7 better, so the J call may be wrong. The CDR3 extends over 15 amino acids. The CDR3 region has the DNA TGTGCCAGCAGAAAAGGGGCTAGCGGGAGTTACGAGCAGTACTTC. Its protein product is CASRKGASGSYEQYF.

This clonotype appeared many times. V and J are TRBV3-1 and TRBJ1-1; D unresolved. Germline V lookup: CDR1 LGHDT, CDR2 YNNKEL (reference sequence). The CDR3 covers 17 residues. The V gene lost 5 bases and the J gene lost 4 bases, with 23 bases spanning the gap. The CDR3 sequence: CASSLFNPISIRTEAFF. CDR3 in DNA: TGTGCCAGCAGCTTATTTAATCCCATTTCAATTCGCACTGAAGCTTTCTTT.